The rows below give T cell receptor beta chains drawn from one sample of a study of shared clonotypes between healthy human individuals. The method was immunoSEQ multiplex PCR; TCRdb's version includes in-frame clones alone and lacks a portion of them. Of about 2.2 million clones listed, 85% to 95% are singletons. Sequencing used naive CD8+ T cells from PBMCs. Receptors were obtained from a man between 18 and 35 years old in good health. Some clones in this sample may be carry-over from other donors' samples. CDR3s include the opening cysteine and the closing phenylalanine or tryptophan. Each record gives: clone size, D gene, V gene, J gene, CDR3 protein, CDR3 DNA. D genes are given only for firm matches. Clone size is not always given. Where it is, it says once, few, many or a class for expanded clones.

clone size: .
D gene: .
V gene: TRBV5-1
J gene: TRBJ2-3
CDR3 protein: CASSLRGIAADTQYF
CDR3 DNA: TGCGCCAGCAGCTTGAGAGGGATCGCGGCAGATACGCAGTATTTT

clone size: .
D gene: .
V gene: TRBV6-5
J gene: TRBJ1-1
CDR3 protein: CASSYMVNTEAFF
CDR3 DNA: TGTGCCAGCAGTTACATGGTGAACACTGAAGCTTTCTTT

clone size: once
D gene: TRBD2
V gene: TRBV14
J gene: TRBJ2-1
CDR3 protein: CASSPGLAGVTVNEQFF
CDR3 DNA: TGTGCCAGCAGCCCGGGACTAGCGGGAGTGACTGTTAATGAGCAGTTCTTC

clone size: .
D gene: TRBD2
V gene: TRBV25-1
J gene: TRBJ2-7
CDR3 protein: CASSDPTGGIHEQYF
CDR3 DNA: TGTGCCAGCAGTGACCCAACGGGAGGGATCCACGAGCAGTACTTC

clone size: .
D gene: .
V gene: TRBV9
J gene: TRBJ2-7
CDR3 protein: CASSGTAGRDEQYF
CDR3 DNA: TGTGCCAGCAGCGGAACGGCGGGACGGGACGAGCAGTACTTC

clone size: .
D gene: TRBD2
V gene: TRBV11-2
J gene: TRBJ2-5
CDR3 protein: CASSPGVAGGQETQYF
CDR3 DNA: TGTGCCAGCAGCCCCGGCGTAGCGGGAGGCCAAGAGACCCAGTACTTC

clone size: .
D gene: .
V gene: TRBV13
J gene: TRBJ2-1
CDR3 protein: CASSPDLNEQFF
CDR3 DNA: TGTGCCAGCAGCCCAGACTTAAATGAGCAGTTCTTC

clone size: .
D gene: .
V gene: TRBV11-2
J gene: TRBJ2-1
CDR3 protein: CASSLDRGIGPEQFF
CDR3 DNA: TGTGCCAGCAGCTTAGACCGGGGAATCGGGCCTGAGCAGTTCTTC

clone size: .
D gene: .
V gene: TRBV5-6
J gene: TRBJ1-5
CDR3 protein: CASSLSGGNQPQHF
CDR3 DNA: TGTGCCAGCAGCTTGAGTGGGGGCAATCAGCCCCAGCATTTT

clone size: .
D gene: TRBD1
V gene: TRBV2
J gene: TRBJ2-7
CDR3 protein: CASSDSRDRGRDEQYF
CDR3 DNA: TGTGCCAGCAGTGATTCGCGAGACAGGGGACGAGACGAGCAGTACTTC

clone size: once
D gene: .
V gene: TRBV19
J gene: TRBJ2-7
CDR3 protein: CASSITSMRGGAYEQYF
CDR3 DNA: TGTGCCAGTAGTATAACTTCGATGAGGGGGGGAGCCTACGAGCAGTACTTC

clone size: .
D gene: TRBD2
V gene: TRBV7-9
J gene: TRBJ2-5
CDR3 protein: CASSLYVGGGQTQYF
CDR3 DNA: TGTGCCAGCAGCTTATACGTCGGGGGAGGGCAGACCCAGTACTTC

clone size: .
D gene: TRBD2
V gene: TRBV10-3
J gene: TRBJ2-5
CDR3 protein: CAISDTTSGTGETQYF
CDR3 DNA: TGTGCCATCAGTGACACGACTAGCGGGACTGGAGAGACCCAGTACTTC